Below are 10 T cell receptor beta chains sequenced from a single sample in a study of blood T cells in healthy people across ages. Using a J-beta primer mix together with a sample-barcoded 5' primer, a second PCR was run for roughly 7 to 12 cycles. One entry per CDR3 protein results from TCRdb running MiXCR on the 5' RACE reads. Of roughly 680,000 distinct CDR3 sequences in the sample, about 50% are singletons; the top ten hold about 13%. Sequencing was performed on blood. The receptors originated from a woman aged 80 or older in good health.

V usage is TRBV7-9 and J usage is TRBJ1-3, with 7 bases aligning to TRBD1. CDR1 is SEHNR, CDR2 FQNEAQ, per germline (reference sequence). This CDR3 is built from 15 residues. The V and J ends lost 6 bases and 2 bases, in that order; junction bases with no gene match: 7. The CDR3 loop is CASSERQGAGNTIYF. DNA for the CDR3: TGTGCCAGCAGTGAAAGACAGGGAGCTGGAAACACCATATATTTT.

CDR3 DNA: TGTGCCACCAGTGTCGCAGGTCCTCAAGAGACCCAGTACTTC. Translated, it gives CATSVAGPQETQYF. The chain uses TRBV24-1 and TRBJ2-5; unclear D gene. Germline V gene lookup returns CDR1 KGHDR and CDR2 SFDVKD. With 5 bases removed from V and 2 bases from J, the gap between germline ends came to 11 bases. CDR3 length equals 14 residues.

This clonotype has just a few counts. The V and J genes are TRBV5-1 and TRBJ2-1, with D unclear. The V end lost 6 bases, the J end lost 6 bases, and 13 bases lay between the germline ends. Germline CDR1 is SGHRS and CDR2 is YFSETQ. This CDR3 has 13 residues. Written as DNA, the CDR3 is TGCGCCAGCACAGCCCCAGAGAGCAATGAGCAGTTCTTC. This codes for CASTAPESNEQFF.

This clonotype came up many times. The V call is TRBV3-1, the J call TRBJ2-7; D unresolved. Germline CDR1 reads LGHDT; CDR2 reads YNNKEL (reference sequence). This CDR3 is built from 13 residues. V was trimmed by 3 bases and J by 7 bases, leaving 13 bases between them. CDR3: CASSHSSPEEQYF. Written as DNA, the CDR3 is TGTGCCAGCAGCCATTCCTCCCCCGAGGAGCAGTACTTC.

The chain uses TRBV24-1 and TRBJ2-3; TRBD2 agrees at 7 bases. In germline, CDR1 is KGHDR, CDR2 SFDVKD. The CDR3 runs 16 residues. Losses at the gene ends were 1 base for V and 4 bases for J; bases not matched to a gene: 7. The CDR3: CATSDFGREFPDTQYF. In DNA form, the CDR3 reads TGTGCCACCAGTGATTTCGGGCGGGAGTTCCCAGATACGCAGTATTTT.

The chain uses TRBV7-3 and TRBJ2-3; 9 bases are a match to TRBD2. Germline V gene data show CDR1 as SGHTA and CDR2 as FQGTGA. The V and J ends lost 5 bases and 2 bases, in that order; junction bases with no gene match: 8. The CDR3 is 16 residues long. The CDR3 region has the DNA TGTGCCAGCAGCCCTAGCGGGAACCAATTCACAGATACGCAGTATTTT. Amino acid sequence: CASSPSGNQFTDTQYF.

This clonotype has a count of ten or more. This CDR3 reads CASSANRGPGEKLFF. In DNA form, the CDR3 reads TGCGCCAGCAGCGCCAACAGGGGGCCGGGAGAAAAACTGTTTTTT. This chain connects TRBV5-1 to TRBJ1-4; 9 nucleotides agree with TRBD1. This CDR3 region has 15 residues. V was pared by 4 bases and J by 8 bases, with 9 bases of the junction left unmatched. Germline CDR1 SGHRS, CDR2 YFSETQ.

For this clonotype: This may arise from a read error, as a much more abundant clone is one base away. V gene TRBV20-1 combines with J gene TRBJ1-2, with TRBD1 matching over 7 bases. With V trimmed by 6 bases and J by 0 bases, 4 bases remained unmatched. The CDR3 loop spans 13 amino acids. Per the germline V gene, CDR1 is DFQATT and CDR2 is SNEGSKA (reference sequence). The CDR3 region is CSAKGASNYGYTF. The CDR3 DNA is TGCAGTGCAAAGGGGGCGTCTAACTATGGCTACACCTTC.

This chain connects TRBV18 to TRBJ2-4, with no clear D. The J call may be in error: the DNA end matches TRBJ2-7 better. The CDR3 consists of 12 residues. Germline V gene lookup returns CDR1 KGHSH and CDR2 LQKENI. Here the CDR3 DNA reads TGTGCCAGCTCACCAACGAACGACGAGCAGTACTTC. It encodes CASSPTNDEQYF.

This clonotype was counted ten times or more. J is TRBJ2-7 and V is TRBV29-1; 7 bases match TRBD2. Germline V gene sequence: CDR1 SQVTM, CDR2 ANQGSEA. V gave up 3 bases and J gave up 0 bases; unmatched junction bases: 11. The CDR3 runs to 16 residues. The CDR3 DNA reads TGCAGCGTTGAGTGCGGTGGGGGGGTTCACTCCTACGAGCAGTACTTC. It is translated as CSVECGGGVHSYEQYF.